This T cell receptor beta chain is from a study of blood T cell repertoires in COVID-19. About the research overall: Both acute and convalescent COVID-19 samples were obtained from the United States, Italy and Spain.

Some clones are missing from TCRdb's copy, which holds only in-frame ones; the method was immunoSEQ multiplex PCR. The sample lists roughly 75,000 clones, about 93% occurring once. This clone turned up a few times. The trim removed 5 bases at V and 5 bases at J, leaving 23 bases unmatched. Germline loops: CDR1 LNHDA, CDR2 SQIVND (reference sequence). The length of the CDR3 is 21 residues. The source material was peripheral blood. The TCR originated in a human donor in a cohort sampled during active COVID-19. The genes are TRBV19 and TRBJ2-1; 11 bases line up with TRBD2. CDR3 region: CASSPLLAGVIGPYDHNEQFF. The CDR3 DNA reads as TGTGCCAGTAGTCCGCTACTAGCGGGGGTTATCGGTCCCTACGATCACAATGAGCAGTTCTTC. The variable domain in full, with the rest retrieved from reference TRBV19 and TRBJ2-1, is DGGITQSPKYLFRKEGQNVTLSCEQNLNHDAMYWYRQDPGQGLRLIYYSQIVNDFQKGDIAEGYSVSREKKESFPLTVTSAQKNPTAFYLCASSPLLAGVIGPYDHNEQFFGPGTRLTVL.